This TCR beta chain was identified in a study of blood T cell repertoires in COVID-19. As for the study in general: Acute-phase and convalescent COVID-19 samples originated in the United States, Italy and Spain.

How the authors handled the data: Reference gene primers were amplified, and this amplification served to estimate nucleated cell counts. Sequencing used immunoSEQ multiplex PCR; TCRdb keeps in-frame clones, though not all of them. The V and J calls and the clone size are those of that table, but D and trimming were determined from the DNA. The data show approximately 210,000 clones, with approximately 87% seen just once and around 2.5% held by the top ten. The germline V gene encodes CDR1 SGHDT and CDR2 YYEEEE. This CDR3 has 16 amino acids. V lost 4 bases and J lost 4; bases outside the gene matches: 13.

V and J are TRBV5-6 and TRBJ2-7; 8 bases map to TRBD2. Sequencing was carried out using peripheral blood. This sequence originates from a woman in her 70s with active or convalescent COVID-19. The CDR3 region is CASSLGWGLGSYEQYF. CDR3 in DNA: TGTGCCAGCAGCCTTGGGTGGGGACTAGGGTCTTACGAGCAGTACTTC.